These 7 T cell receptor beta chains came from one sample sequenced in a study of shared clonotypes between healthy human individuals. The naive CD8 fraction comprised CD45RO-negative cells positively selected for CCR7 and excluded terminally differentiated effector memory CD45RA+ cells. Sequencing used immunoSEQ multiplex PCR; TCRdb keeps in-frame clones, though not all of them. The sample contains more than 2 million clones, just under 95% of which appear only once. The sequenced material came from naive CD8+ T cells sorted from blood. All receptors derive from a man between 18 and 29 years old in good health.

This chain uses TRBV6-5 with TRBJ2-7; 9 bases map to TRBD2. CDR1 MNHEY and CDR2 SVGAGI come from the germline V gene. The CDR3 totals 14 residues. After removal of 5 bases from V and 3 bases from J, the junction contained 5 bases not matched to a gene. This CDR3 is CASSDPSGDYEQYF. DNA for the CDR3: TGTGCCAGCAGTGATCCTAGCGGGGACTACGAGCAGTACTTC.

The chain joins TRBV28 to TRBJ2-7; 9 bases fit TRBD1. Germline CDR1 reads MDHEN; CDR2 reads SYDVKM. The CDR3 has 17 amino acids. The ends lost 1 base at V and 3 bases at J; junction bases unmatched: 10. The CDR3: CASSLSLPGQGDYEQYF. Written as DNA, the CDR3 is TGTGCCAGCAGTTTATCCCTGCCGGGACAGGGAGACTACGAGCAGTACTTC.

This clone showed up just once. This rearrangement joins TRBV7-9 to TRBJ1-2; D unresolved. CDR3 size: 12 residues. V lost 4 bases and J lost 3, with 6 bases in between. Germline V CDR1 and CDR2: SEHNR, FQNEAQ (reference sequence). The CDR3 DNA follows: TGTGCCAGCAGCTCACAAGACTATGGCTACACCTTC. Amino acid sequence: CASSSQDYGYTF. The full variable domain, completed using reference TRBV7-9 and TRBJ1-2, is DTGVSQNPRHKITKRGQNVTFRCDPISEHNRLYWYRQTLGQGPEFLTYFQNEAQLEKSRLLSDRFSAERPKGSFSTLEIQRTEQGDSAMYLCASSSQDYGYTFGSGTRLTVV.

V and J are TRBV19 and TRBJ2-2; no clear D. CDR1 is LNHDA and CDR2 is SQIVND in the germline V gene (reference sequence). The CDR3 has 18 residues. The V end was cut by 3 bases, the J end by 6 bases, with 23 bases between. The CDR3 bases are TGTGCCAGTAGTATTTGGCCACTCGAAGGGTTGGTAGCCGGGGAGCTGTTTTTT. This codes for CASSIWPLEGLVAGELFF.

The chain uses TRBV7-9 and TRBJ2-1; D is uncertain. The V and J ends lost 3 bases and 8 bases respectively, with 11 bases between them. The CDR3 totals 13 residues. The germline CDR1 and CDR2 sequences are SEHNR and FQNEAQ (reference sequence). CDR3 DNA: TGTGCCAGCAGCTTTCCCGGAGCCTATGAGCAGTTCTTC. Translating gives CASSFPGAYEQFF. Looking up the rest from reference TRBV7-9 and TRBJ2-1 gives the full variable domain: DTGVSQNPRHKITKRGQNVTFRCDPISEHNRLYWYRQTLGQGPEFLTYFQNEAQLEKSRLLSDRFSAERPKGSFSTLEIQRTEQGDSAMYLCASSFPGAYEQFFGPGTRLTVL.

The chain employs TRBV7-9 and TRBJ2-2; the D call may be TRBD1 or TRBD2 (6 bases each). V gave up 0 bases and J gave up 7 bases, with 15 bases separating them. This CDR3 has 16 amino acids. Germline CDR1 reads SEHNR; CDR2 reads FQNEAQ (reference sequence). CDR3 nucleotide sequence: TGTGCCAGCAGCTTAGCGACCCACGGGGGCTACGGGGAGCTGTTTTTT. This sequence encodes CASSLATHGGYGELFF.

Here the CDR3 DNA reads TGTGCCAGCAGCCAAGCGAAATGGACTAGCGGGGAAGAGACCCAGTACTTC. It yields the protein CASSQAKWTSGEETQYF. This chain uses TRBV14 with TRBJ2-5; 12 bases match TRBD2. Germline V gene sequence: CDR1 SGHDN, CDR2 FVKESK. With 1 base clipped from V and 3 bases from J, the junction kept 6 bases outside the gene matches. The CDR3 is 17 residues long.